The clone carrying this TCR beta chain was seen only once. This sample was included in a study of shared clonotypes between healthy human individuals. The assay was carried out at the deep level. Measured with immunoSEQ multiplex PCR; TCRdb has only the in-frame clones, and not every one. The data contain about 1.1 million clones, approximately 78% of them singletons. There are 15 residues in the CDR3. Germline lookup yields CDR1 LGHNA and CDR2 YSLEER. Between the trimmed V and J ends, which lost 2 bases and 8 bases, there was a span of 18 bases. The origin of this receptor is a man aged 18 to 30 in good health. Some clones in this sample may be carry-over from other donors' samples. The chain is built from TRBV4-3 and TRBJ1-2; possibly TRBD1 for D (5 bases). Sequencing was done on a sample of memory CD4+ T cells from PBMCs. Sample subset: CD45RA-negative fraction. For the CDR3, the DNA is TGCGCCAGCAGCCAATCTCTGGGGGGAAGCGGCGGCTACACCTTC. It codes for CASSQSLGGSGGYTF.